This T cell receptor beta chain was recovered during a study of Graves' ophthalmopathy and Graves' hyperthyroidism. In the study overall: Ahead of any treatment, peripheral blood was obtained at the initial diagnosis. Study outcomes and limitations: Ophthalmopathy could be told apart from stable hyperthyroidism by a 13-signature model (just under 90% sensitivity, roughly 80% specificity).

Amplifying from RNA transcripts, the study obtained TCR beta CDR3 regions. In the first round, RT-PCR was carried out with HTBI primers, and a multiplex PCR formed the second round. TCRdb ran MiXCR on the multiplex PCR reads and lists one entry per CDR3 protein. The sample has just over 600,000 distinct CDR3 sequences; about 20% are singletons. Among the exclusions were patients with other autoimmune diseases, uncontrolled infections, pregnancy or lactation. Germline lookup yields CDR1 LNHNV and CDR2 YYDKDF (reference sequence). V gave up 0 bases and J gave up 2 bases, with 16 bases separating them. The CDR3 sequence is 17 residues long. This clonotype came up many times. Its matching antigen is unknown.

This receptor was identified in a woman under 30 with stable Graves' hyperthyroidism. Some clones in this sample may be carry-over from other donors' samples. Input material: peripheral blood. The chain links TRBV15 to TRBJ1-2; D is unclear. The CDR3, as DNA: TGTGCCACCAGCAGAGATCTGGTCGTGAACTCCAACTATGGCTACACCTTC. Translation: CATSRDLVVNSNYGYTF.